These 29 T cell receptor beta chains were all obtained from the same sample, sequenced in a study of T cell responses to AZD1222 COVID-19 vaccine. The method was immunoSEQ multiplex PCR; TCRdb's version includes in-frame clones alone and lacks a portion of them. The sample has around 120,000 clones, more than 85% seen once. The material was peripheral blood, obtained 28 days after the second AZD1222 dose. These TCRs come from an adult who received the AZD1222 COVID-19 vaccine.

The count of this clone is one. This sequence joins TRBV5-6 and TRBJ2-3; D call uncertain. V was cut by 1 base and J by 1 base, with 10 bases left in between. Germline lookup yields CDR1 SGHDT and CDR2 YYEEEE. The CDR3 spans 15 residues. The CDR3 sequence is CASSLPSDGTDTQYF. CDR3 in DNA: TGTGCCAGCAGCTTGCCCAGTGACGGCACAGATACGCAGTATTTT.

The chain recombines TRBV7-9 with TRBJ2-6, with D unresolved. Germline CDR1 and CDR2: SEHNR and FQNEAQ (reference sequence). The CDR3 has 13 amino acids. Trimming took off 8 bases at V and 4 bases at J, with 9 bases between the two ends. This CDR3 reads CASWFGGANVLTF. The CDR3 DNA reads TGTGCCAGCTGGTTTGGGGGGGCCAACGTCCTGACTTTC.

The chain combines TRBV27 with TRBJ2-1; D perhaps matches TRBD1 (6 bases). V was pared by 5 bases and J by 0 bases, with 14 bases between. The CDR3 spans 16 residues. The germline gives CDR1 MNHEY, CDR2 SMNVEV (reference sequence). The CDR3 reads CASSRQVRSSYNEQFF. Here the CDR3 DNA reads TGTGCCAGCAGTCGACAGGTCAGGAGCTCCTACAATGAGCAGTTCTTC.

CDR3 DNA: TGTGCCAGCAGTGATTATAGGGGGCGGCAAGAAGGAGGCTACACCTTC. The encoded protein is CASSDYRGRQEGGYTF. J is TRBJ1-2 and V is TRBV6-1; the match to TRBD1 covers 7 bases. The V segment lost 3 bases and the J segment 8 bases; nucleotides outside the gene matches: 15. The CDR3 consists of 16 residues. Germline V CDR1 and CDR2: MNHNS, SASEGT.

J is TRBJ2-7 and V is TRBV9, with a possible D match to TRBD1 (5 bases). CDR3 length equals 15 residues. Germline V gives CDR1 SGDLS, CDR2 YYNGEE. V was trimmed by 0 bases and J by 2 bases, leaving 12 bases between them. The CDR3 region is CASSVVPGLAYEQYF. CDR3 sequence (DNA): TGTGCCAGCAGCGTAGTGCCAGGGCTTGCCTACGAGCAGTACTTC.

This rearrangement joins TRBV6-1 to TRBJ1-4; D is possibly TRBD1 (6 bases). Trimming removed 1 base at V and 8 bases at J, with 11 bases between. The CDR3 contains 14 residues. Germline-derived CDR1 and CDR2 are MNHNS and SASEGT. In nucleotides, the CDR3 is TGTGCCAGCAGTGAAGGGCAGGGGATCGAAAAACTGTTTTTT. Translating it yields CASSEGQGIEKLFF.

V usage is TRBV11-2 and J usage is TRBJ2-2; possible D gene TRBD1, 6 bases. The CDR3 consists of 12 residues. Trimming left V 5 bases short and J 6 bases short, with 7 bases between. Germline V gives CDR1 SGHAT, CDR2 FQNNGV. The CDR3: CASSPGAGELFF. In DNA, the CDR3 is TGTGCCAGCAGCCCAGGGGCCGGGGAGCTGTTTTTT.

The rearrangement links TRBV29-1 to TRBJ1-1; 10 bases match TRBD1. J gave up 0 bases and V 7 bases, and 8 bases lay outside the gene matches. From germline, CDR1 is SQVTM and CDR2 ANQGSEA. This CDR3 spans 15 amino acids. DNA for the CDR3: TGCAGCGGACGACAGGGGGCCGGAATGAACACTGAAGCTTTCTTT. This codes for CSGRQGAGMNTEAFF.

Here the CDR3 reads CASSPGTGNGAQYF. The CDR3 nucleotides read TGTGCCAGCTCACCGGGTACAGGGAACGGCGCGCAGTATTTT. The V call is TRBV18, the J call TRBJ2-3, with a tentative D call TRBD1 (6 bases). Germline-derived CDR1 and CDR2 are KGHSH and LQKENI. The CDR3 consists of 14 residues. Trimming removed 3 bases from V and 10 bases from J, with 17 bases in between.

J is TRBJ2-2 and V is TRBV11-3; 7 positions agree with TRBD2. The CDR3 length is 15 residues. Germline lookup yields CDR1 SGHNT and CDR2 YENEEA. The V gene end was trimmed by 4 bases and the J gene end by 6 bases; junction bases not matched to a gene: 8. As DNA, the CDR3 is TGTGCCAGCAGCTCCCTAGCGGCAAGAGCCGGGGAGCTGTTTTTT. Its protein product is CASSSLAARAGELFF.

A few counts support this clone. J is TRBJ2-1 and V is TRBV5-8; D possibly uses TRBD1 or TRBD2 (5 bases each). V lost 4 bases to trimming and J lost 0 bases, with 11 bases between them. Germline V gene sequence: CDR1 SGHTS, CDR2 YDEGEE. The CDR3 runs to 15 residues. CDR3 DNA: TGTGCCAGCAGCCAGGGAGAGAGCTCCTACAATGAGCAGTTCTTC. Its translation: CASSQGESSYNEQFF. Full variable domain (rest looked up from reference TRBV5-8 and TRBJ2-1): EAGVTQSPTHLIKTRGQQATLRCSPISGHTSVYWYQQALGLGLQFLLWYDEGEERNRGNFPPRFSGRQFPNYSSELNVNALELEDSALYLCASSQGESSYNEQFFGPGTRLTVL.

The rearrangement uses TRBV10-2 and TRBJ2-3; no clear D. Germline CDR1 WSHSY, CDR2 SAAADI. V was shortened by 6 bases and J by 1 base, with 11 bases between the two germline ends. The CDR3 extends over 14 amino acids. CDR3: CASSGQPRTDTQYF. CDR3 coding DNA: TGCGCCAGCAGCGGGCAGCCCCGCACAGATACGCAGTATTTT.

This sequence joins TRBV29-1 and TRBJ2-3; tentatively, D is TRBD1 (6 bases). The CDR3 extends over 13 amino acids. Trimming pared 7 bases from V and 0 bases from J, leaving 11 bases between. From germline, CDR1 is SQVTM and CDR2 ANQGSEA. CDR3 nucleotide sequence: TGCAGCGGCTTAGGGGGTAGCACAGATACGCAGTATTTT. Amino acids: CSGLGGSTDTQYF.

The DNA for the CDR3 is TGCGCCAGCAGCCAATTCCGACAGGGTTTCAACTATGGCTACACCTTC. Protein product: CASSQFRQGFNYGYTF. The chain employs TRBV5-1 and TRBJ1-2; TRBD1 aligns across 7 bases. With 4 bases clipped from V and 2 bases from J, the junction kept 11 bases outside the gene matches. Looked up from germline, CDR1 is SGHRS and CDR2 is YFSETQ. The CDR3 loop spans 16 amino acids.

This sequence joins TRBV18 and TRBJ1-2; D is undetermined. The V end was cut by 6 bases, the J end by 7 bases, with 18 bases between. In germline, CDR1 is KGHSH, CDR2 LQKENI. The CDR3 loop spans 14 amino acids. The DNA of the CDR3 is TGTGCCAGCTCCCCATCGGAGGGAATTTCTGGCTACACCTTC. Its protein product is CASSPSEGISGYTF.

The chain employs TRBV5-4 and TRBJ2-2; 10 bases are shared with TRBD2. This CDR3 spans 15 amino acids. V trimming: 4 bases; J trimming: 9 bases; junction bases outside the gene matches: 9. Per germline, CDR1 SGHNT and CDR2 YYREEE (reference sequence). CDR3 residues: CASSPSGSGYRELFF. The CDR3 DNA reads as TGTGCCAGCAGCCCTAGCGGGAGCGGGTACCGGGAGCTGTTTTTT. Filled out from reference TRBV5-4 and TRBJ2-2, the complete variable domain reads ETGVTQSPTHLIKTRGQQVTLRCSSQSGHNTVSWYQQALGQGPQFIFQYYREEENGRGNFPPRFSGLQFPNYSSELNVNALELDDSALYLCASSPSGSGYRELFFGEGSRLTVL.

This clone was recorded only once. For the CDR3, the DNA is TGTGCCAGCAGTGAAGGGAGGGCTAGCGGGAGGCTATACAATGAGCAGTTCTTC. It yields the protein CASSEGRASGRLYNEQFF. The chain uses TRBV2 and TRBJ2-1, with 11 bases fitting TRBD2. The CDR3 is made up of 18 amino acids. V lost 1 base to trimming and J lost 4 bases; unmatched junction nucleotides: 9. CDR1 is SNHLY and CDR2 is FYNNEI in the germline V gene.

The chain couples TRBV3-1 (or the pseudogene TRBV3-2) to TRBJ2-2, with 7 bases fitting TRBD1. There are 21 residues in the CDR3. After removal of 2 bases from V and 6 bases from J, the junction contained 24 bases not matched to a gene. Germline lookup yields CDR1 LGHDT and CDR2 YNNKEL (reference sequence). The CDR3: CASSQPKKTGSEGAGPGELFF. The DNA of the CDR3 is TGTGCCAGCAGCCAACCAAAAAAAACGGGGAGCGAGGGGGCAGGGCCCGGGGAGCTGTTTTTT.

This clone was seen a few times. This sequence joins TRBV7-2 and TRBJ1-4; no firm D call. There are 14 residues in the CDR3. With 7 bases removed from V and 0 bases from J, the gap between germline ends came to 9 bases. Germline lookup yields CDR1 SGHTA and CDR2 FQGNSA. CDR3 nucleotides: TGTGCCAGCACCGACGTTGCAACTAATGAAAAACTGTTTTTT. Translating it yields CASTDVATNEKLFF.

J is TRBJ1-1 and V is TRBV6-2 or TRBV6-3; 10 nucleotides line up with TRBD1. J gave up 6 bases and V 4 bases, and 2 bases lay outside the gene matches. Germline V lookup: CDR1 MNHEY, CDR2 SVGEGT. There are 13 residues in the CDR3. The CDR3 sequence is CASSWDRGPEAFF. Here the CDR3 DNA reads TGTGCCAGCAGTTGGGACAGGGGACCTGAAGCTTTCTTT.

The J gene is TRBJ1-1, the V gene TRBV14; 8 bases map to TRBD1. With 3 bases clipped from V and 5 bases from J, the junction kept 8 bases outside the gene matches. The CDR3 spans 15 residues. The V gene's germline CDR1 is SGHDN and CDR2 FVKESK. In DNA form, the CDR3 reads TGTGCCAGCAGCCATTTAATAGGGGACAGGACTGAAGCTTTCTTT. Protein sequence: CASSHLIGDRTEAFF.

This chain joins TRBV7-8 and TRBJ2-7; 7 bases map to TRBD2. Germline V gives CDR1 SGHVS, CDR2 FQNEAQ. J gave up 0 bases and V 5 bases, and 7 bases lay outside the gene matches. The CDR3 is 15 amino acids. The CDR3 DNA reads TGTGCCAGCAGCCGCGAGCGGGGTAGCTCCTACGAGCAGTACTTC. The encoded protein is CASSRERGSSYEQYF.

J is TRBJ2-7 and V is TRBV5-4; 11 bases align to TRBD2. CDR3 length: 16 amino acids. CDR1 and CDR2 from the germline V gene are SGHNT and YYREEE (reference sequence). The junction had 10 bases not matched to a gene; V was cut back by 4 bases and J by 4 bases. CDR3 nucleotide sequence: TGTGCCAGCAGCCGGGGGGGGACTAGCGGTATATACGAGCAGTACTTC. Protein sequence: CASSRGGTSGIYEQYF.

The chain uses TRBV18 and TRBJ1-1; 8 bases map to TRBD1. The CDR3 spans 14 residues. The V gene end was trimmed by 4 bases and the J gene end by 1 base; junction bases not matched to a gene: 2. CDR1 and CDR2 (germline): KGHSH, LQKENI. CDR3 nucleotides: TGTGCCAGCTCACAAGGACAGGGGAACACTGAAGCTTTCTTT. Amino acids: CASSQGQGNTEAFF.

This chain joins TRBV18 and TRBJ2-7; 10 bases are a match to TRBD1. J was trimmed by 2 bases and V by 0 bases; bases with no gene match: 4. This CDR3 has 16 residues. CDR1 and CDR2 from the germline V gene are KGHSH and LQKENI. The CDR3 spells CASSPPGQGPTYEQYF. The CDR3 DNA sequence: TGTGCCAGCTCACCACCGGGACAGGGGCCTACCTACGAGCAGTACTTC.

CDR3 sequence (DNA): TGTGCCAGCAGTGAGGACCTGAACGGGGCTTTCTTT. Translation gives CASSEDLNGAFF. The chain links TRBV2 to TRBJ1-1; D unresolved. Trimming stripped 3 bases from V and 11 bases from J, with 13 bases between. The CDR3 has 12 amino acids. Germline V gene lookup returns CDR1 SNHLY and CDR2 FYNNEI.

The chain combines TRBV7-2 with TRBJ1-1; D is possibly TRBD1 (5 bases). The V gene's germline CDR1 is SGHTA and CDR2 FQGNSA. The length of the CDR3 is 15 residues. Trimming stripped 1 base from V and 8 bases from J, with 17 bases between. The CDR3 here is CASSLVSGDWGEAFF. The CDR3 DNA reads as TGTGCCAGCAGCTTAGTTTCGGGGGACTGGGGAGAAGCTTTCTTT.

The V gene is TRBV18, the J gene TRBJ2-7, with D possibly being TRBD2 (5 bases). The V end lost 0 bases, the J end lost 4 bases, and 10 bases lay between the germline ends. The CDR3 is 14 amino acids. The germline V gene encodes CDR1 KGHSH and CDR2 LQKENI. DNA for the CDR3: TGTGCCAGCTCACCACCCGGGGTTTGGTACGAGCAGTACTTC. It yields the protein CASSPPGVWYEQYF.

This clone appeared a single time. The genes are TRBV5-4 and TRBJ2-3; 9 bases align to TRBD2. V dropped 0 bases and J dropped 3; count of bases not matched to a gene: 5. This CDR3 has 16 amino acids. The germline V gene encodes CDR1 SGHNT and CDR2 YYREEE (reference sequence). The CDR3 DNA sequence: TGTGCCAGCAGCTTGGGGGCGGGAGGGTTAACAGATACGCAGTATTTT. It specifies CASSLGAGGLTDTQYF. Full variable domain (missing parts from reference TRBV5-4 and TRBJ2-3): ETGVTQSPTHLIKTRGQQVTLRCSSQSGHNTVSWYQQALGQGPQFIFQYYREEENGRGNFPPRFSGLQFPNYSSELNVNALELDDSALYLCASSLGAGGLTDTQYFGPGTRLTVL.